The source of this TCR beta chain is a study of T cell changes during pregnancy in multiple sclerosis. V was shortened by 3 bases and J by 3 bases, with 15 bases between the two germline ends. The CDR3 extends over 15 amino acids. Germline V gene data show CDR1 as MDHEN and CDR2 as SYDVKM. Sequencing was performed with immunoSEQ multiplex PCR; in TCRdb, only in-frame clones are kept and a portion is missing. The top ten clones hold 0.99% of a sample with around 92,000 clones, 80% to 95% of them seen once. The sample here was peripheral blood, taken after pregnancy. The rearrangement uses TRBV28 and TRBJ2-7, with a tentative D call TRBD1 (5 bases). The TCR comes from a female donor with multiple sclerosis, enrolled in a pregnancy study. CDR3 nucleotides: TGTGCCAGCAGTTTCAGTCAGGGAAAAGTCTACGAGCAGTACTTC. This codes for CASSFSQGKVYEQYF. Full variable domain (missing parts from reference TRBV28 and TRBJ2-7): DVKVTQSSRYLVKRTGEKVFLECVQDMDHENMFWYRQDPGLGLRLIYFSYDVKMKEKGDIPEGYSVSREKKERFSLILESASTNQTSMYLCASSFSQGKVYEQYFGPGTRLTVT.